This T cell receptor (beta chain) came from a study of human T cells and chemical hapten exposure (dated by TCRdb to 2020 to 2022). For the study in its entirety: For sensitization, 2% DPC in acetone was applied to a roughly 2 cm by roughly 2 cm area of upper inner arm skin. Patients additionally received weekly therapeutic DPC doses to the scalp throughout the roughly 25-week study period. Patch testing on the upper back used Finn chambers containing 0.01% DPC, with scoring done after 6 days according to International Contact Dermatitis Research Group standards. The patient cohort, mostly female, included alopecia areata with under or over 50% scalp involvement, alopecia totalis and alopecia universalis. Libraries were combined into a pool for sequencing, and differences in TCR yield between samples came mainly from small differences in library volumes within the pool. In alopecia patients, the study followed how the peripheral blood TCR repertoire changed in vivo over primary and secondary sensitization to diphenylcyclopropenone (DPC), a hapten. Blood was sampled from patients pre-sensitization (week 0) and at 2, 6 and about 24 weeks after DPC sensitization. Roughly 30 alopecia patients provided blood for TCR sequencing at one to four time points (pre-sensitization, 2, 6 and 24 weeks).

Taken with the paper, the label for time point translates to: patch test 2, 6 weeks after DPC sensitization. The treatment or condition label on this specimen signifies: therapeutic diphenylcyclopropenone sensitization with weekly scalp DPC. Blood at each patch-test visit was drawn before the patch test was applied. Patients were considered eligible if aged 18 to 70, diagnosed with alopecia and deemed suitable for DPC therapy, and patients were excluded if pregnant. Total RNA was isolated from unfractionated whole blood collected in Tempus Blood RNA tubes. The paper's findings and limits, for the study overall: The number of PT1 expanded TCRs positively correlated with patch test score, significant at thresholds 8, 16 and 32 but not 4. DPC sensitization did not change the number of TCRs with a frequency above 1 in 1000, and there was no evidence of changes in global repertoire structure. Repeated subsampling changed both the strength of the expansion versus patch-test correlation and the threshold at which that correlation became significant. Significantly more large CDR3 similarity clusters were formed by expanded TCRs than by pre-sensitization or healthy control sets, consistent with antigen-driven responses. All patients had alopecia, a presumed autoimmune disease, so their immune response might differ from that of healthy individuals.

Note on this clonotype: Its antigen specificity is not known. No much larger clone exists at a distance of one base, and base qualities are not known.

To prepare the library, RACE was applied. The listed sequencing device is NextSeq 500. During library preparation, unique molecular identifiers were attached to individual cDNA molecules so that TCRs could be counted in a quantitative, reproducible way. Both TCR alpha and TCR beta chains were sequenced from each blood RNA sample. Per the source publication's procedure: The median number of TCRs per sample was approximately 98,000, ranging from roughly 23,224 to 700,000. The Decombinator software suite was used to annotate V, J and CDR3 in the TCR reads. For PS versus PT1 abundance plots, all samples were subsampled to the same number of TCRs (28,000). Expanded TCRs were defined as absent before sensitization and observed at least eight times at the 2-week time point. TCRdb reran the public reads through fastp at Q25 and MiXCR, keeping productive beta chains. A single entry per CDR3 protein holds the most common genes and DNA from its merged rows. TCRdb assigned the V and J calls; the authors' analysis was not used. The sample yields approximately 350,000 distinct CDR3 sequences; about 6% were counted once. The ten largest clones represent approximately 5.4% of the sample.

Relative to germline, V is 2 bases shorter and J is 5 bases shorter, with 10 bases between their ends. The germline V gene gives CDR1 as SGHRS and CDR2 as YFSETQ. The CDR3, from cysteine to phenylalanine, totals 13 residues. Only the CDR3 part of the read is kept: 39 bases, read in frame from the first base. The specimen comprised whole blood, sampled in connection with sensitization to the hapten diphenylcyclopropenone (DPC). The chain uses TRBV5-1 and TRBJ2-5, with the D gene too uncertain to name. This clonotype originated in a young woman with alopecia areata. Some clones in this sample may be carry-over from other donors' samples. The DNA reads TGCGCCAGCAGCTTTACTATGGACGAGACCCAGTACTTC. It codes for CASSFTMDETQYF.